This entry lists 20 T cell receptor beta chains sequenced from one sample in a study of cytotoxic CD8 clonotypes in ibrutinib-treated CLL. The method was immunoSEQ multiplex PCR; TCRdb's version includes in-frame clones alone and lacks a portion of them. The data contain approximately 120,000 clones, roughly 60% of them singletons. The input for sequencing was PBMCs, taken after 24 months of ibrutinib treatment. These receptors were collected from a human donor with chronic lymphocytic leukemia.

In this sample, this clone turned up a few times. The chain uses TRBV25-1 and TRBJ2-3; no clear D. Germline values: CDR1 MGHDK, CDR2 SYGVNS. This CDR3 is 11 amino acids long. V dropped 4 bases and J dropped 9 bases, with 8 bases sitting between them. The CDR3 loop reads CASSAGPTQYF. In nucleotides, the CDR3 is TGTGCCAGCAGTGCGGGCCCCACGCAGTATTTT.

V gene TRBV5-1 combines with J gene TRBJ2-5; 8 bases match TRBD2. Germline-derived CDR1 and CDR2 are SGHRS and YFSETQ. This CDR3 has 14 residues. V trimming: 7 bases; J trimming: 5 bases; junction bases outside the gene matches: 10. The chain's CDR3 is CASYIGTRGETQYF. The CDR3 DNA sequence: TGCGCCAGCTATATTGGGACTAGAGGGGAGACCCAGTACTTC.

The chain has TRBV13 and TRBJ1-2; D is undetermined. Per germline, CDR1 PRHDT and CDR2 FYEKMQ (reference sequence). This CDR3 spans 14 amino acids. Trimming took 1 base from V and 0 from J, leaving 6 bases between them. This CDR3 reads CASSLVSANYGYTF. The CDR3 DNA follows: TGTGCCAGCAGCTTAGTTTCAGCTAACTATGGCTACACCTTC. Full variable domain (missing parts from reference TRBV13 and TRBJ1-2): AAGVIQSPRHLIKEKRETATLKCYPIPRHDTVYWYQQGPGQDPQFLISFYEKMQSDKGSIPDRFSAQQFSDYHSELNMSSLELGDSALYFCASSLVSANYGYTFGSGTRLTVV.

In this sample, this clone turned up a few times. The chain carries TRBV29-1 and TRBJ1-2; no firm D call. Between the trimmed V and J ends, which lost 0 bases and 8 bases, there was a span of 10 bases. The CDR3 extends over 12 amino acids. Germline CDR1 is SQVTM and CDR2 is ANQGSEA. CDR3 bases: TGCAGCGTTGAAGAGTGGGAAGGGGGCTACACCTTC. Translated: CSVEEWEGGYTF.

The chain employs TRBV5-1 and TRBJ2-7, with 12 bases lining up with TRBD1. CDR1 is SGHRS, CDR2 YFSETQ, per germline. The CDR3 totals 15 residues. V lost 0 bases, J lost 6 bases, and 4 bases stayed unmatched. CDR3 nucleotide sequence: TGCGCCAGCAGCTTGGCCGGGACAGGGGGCCTCGAGCAGTACTTC. Translating it yields CASSLAGTGGLEQYF.

The chain links TRBV7-3 to TRBJ2-2; 9 nucleotides match TRBD2. Germline CDR1 SGHTA, CDR2 FQGTGA. V was pared by 4 bases and J by 5 bases, with 8 bases of the junction left unmatched. The CDR3 totals 16 residues. CDR3 sequence: CASSSSGVGTTGELFF. CDR3 nucleotides: TGTGCCAGCAGCTCTAGCGGGGTGGGAACAACCGGGGAGCTGTTTTTT.

The table lists this clone with a count of one. The chain recombines TRBV30 with TRBJ1-1; weak D call: TRBD1 (6 bases). V was pared by 5 bases and J by 1 base, with 17 bases between. The CDR3 contains 15 residues. CDR1 is GTSNPN and CDR2 is SVGIG in the germline V gene (reference sequence). The CDR3 region has the DNA TGTGCCTGGGTTCGGGAGGGACACAAGAACACTGAAGCTTTCTTT. This gives the protein CAWVREGHKNTEAFF.

The chain uses TRBV5-1 and TRBJ2-1, with 7 bases aligning to TRBD2. The CDR3 is 18 amino acids. Trimming at V came to 0 bases and at J to 7 bases, leaving 16 bases not matched to a gene. The germline V gene encodes CDR1 SGHRS and CDR2 YFSETQ. Written as DNA, the CDR3 is TGCGCCAGCAGCTTGGCTGGGGGTAGCGGGTGGGTTTCGAATGAGCAGTTCTTC. This translates into CASSLAGGSGWVSNEQFF.

The rearrangement links TRBV30 to TRBJ2-6, with D perhaps TRBD2 (6 bases). V lost 4 bases and J 1 base, leaving 17 bases between the germline ends. Germline V gives CDR1 GTSNPN, CDR2 SVGIG (reference sequence). The CDR3 length is 17 residues. The CDR3 is CAWTLGFGGSGANVLTF. In DNA form, the CDR3 reads TGTGCCTGGACCCTGGGGTTCGGGGGTTCTGGGGCCAACGTCCTGACTTTC.

The rearrangement uses TRBV30 and TRBJ1-2; TRBD1 matches at 10 bases. The J segment lost 3 bases and the V segment lost 8 bases, leaving 6 bases of the junction unmatched. Germline CDR1 GTSNPN, CDR2 SVGIG (reference sequence). The CDR3 is made up of 13 amino acids. The CDR3 DNA reads TGTGCCAGTGGACAGGGGGTTCACTATGGCTACACCTTC. Amino acid sequence: CASGQGVHYGYTF.

The chain couples TRBV30 to TRBJ1-1, with a weak D call TRBD1 (6 bases). CDR1 and CDR2 (germline): GTSNPN, SVGIG (reference sequence). The CDR3 has 13 amino acids. Trimming shortened V by 3 bases and J by 1 base, and 9 bases separated the two germline ends. The CDR3 spells CAWSSQGNTEAFF. The CDR3 coding sequence is TGTGCCTGGAGCTCACAGGGGAACACTGAAGCTTTCTTT.

CDR3 sequence: CASSSPDRSYEQYF. CDR3 DNA: TGTGCCAGCAGCTCCCCCGACAGGAGCTACGAGCAGTACTTC. This rearrangement joins TRBV7-3 to TRBJ2-7; weak D call: TRBD1 (6 bases). Germline values: CDR1 SGHTA, CDR2 FQGTGA. The CDR3 is 14 residues long. Trimming pared 4 bases from V and 3 bases from J, leaving 13 bases between.

Only a few counts were recorded for this clone. V is TRBV29-1 and J is TRBJ2-1, with 10 bases matching TRBD2. The length of the CDR3 is 15 residues. J was trimmed by 6 bases and V by 2 bases; bases with no gene match: 7. CDR1 is SQVTM and CDR2 is ANQGSEA in the germline V gene. CDR3 region: CSVERWASGGNEQFF. The CDR3 region has the DNA TGCAGCGTTGAAAGATGGGCTAGCGGGGGCAATGAGCAGTTCTTC.

V is TRBV29-1 and J is TRBJ2-1; unclear D gene. The ends were cut back, 1 base at V and 6 bases at J, with 7 bases in the middle. The CDR3 has 12 residues. Germline V lookup: CDR1 SQVTM, CDR2 ANQGSEA. The CDR3 nucleotides are TGCAGCGTTGAAGTTCCGGGCAATGAGCAGTTCTTC. It codes for CSVEVPGNEQFF.

The chain is built from TRBV29-1 and TRBJ2-7, with a possible D match to TRBD1 (6 bases). There are 17 residues in the CDR3. The germline gives CDR1 SQVTM, CDR2 ANQGSEA. Deletions cut 0 bases from V and 3 bases from J, with 21 bases between. The CDR3 region is CSVEDESAGDSLYEQYF. As DNA, the CDR3 is TGCAGCGTTGAAGATGAATCGGCAGGGGATAGTCTCTACGAGCAGTACTTC.

This chain joins TRBV18 and TRBJ2-5; D is perhaps TRBD2 (5 bases). Trimming cost V 3 bases and J 2 bases, with 16 bases left between them. The CDR3 contains 16 residues. The germline gives CDR1 KGHSH, CDR2 LQKENI. The CDR3 DNA is TGTGCCAGCTCACCTATCCCTGGGCGGACTCAAGAGACCCAGTACTTC. Its translation: CASSPIPGRTQETQYF.

Only a few counts were recorded for this clone. The J gene is TRBJ2-3, the V gene TRBV5-4; TRBD2 matches at 9 bases. Per germline, CDR1 SGHNT and CDR2 YYREEE (reference sequence). The CDR3 runs to 17 residues. V gave up 4 bases and J gave up 1 base; unmatched junction bases: 10. The CDR3 loop is CASSPPGLAGGTDTQYF. The CDR3 DNA reads as TGTGCCAGCAGCCCGCCGGGACTAGCAGGGGGCACAGATACGCAGTATTTT. The whole variable domain, remainder taken from reference TRBV5-4 and TRBJ2-3, is ETGVTQSPTHLIKTRGQQVTLRCSSQSGHNTVSWYQQALGQGPQFIFQYYREEENGRGNFPPRFSGLQFPNYSSELNVNALELDDSALYLCASSPPGLAGGTDTQYFGPGTRLTVL.

This clone was seen a few times. This chain uses TRBV7-8 with TRBJ2-7, with 7 bases that match TRBD2. Per the germline V gene, CDR1 is SGHVS and CDR2 is FQNEAQ. This CDR3 is 13 amino acids long. V shed 5 bases, J shed 3 bases, and the junction held 4 bases outside the gene matches. The CDR3 spells CASSKRDFYEQYF. The DNA of the CDR3 is TGTGCCAGCAGCAAGCGGGACTTCTACGAGCAGTACTTC.

The table lists this clone with a count of one. The V and J genes are TRBV30 and TRBJ1-6; D remains ambiguous. Germline CDR1 and CDR2: GTSNPN and SVGIG (reference sequence). Trimming stripped 5 bases from V and 11 bases from J, with 13 bases between. This CDR3 has 12 residues. For the CDR3, the DNA is TGTGCCTGGTCATACACCCCGCCACCCCTCCACTTT. It is translated as CAWSYTPPPLHF. Combining the CDR3 with reference TRBV30 and TRBJ1-6 gives the whole variable domain SQTIHQWPATLVQPVGSPLSLECTVEGTSNPNLYWYRQAAGRGLQLLFYSVGIGQISSEVPQNLSASRPQDRQFILSSKKLLLSDSGFYLCAWSYTPPPLHFGNGTRLTVT.

The chain has TRBV29-1 and TRBJ1-5; D perhaps matches TRBD1 (5 bases). There are 14 residues in the CDR3. Germline V gives CDR1 SQVTM, CDR2 ANQGSEA. V was cut by 5 bases and J by 4 bases, with 15 bases left in between. CDR3 sequence: CSVMGTGPNQPQHF. CDR3 in DNA: TGCAGCGTTATGGGCACAGGTCCAAATCAGCCCCAGCATTTT. Variable domain in full (rest from reference TRBV29-1 and TRBJ1-5): SAVISQKPSRDICQRGTSLTIQCQVDSQVTMMFWYRQQPGQSLTLIATANQGSEATYESGFVIDKFPISRPNLTFSTLTVSNMSPEDSSIYLCSVMGTGPNQPQHFGDGTRLSIL.